What follows describes a single T cell receptor beta chain. The data derive from a study of blood T cell repertoires in COVID-19. Enrolment of Seattle patients took place during active infection, and they were followed longitudinally. Assay: immunoSEQ multiplex PCR; the TCRdb copy retains only in-frame clones and omits some. The sample records around 140,000 clones, approximately 90% being singletons. This CDR3 has 13 amino acids. Germline loops: CDR1 MNHEY, CDR2 SVGAGI. J gave up 8 bases and V 6 bases, and 7 bases lay outside the gene matches. The chain carries TRBV6-5 and TRBJ1-3, with 7 bases matching TRBD1. The sequencing sample was made of peripheral blood. The receptor was isolated from a man aged 60 to 69 with COVID-19, enrolled during active disease. Here the CDR3 reads CASRSTGLYTIYF. CDR3 nucleotide sequence: TGTGCCAGCAGATCGACAGGGTTGTACACCATATATTTT.